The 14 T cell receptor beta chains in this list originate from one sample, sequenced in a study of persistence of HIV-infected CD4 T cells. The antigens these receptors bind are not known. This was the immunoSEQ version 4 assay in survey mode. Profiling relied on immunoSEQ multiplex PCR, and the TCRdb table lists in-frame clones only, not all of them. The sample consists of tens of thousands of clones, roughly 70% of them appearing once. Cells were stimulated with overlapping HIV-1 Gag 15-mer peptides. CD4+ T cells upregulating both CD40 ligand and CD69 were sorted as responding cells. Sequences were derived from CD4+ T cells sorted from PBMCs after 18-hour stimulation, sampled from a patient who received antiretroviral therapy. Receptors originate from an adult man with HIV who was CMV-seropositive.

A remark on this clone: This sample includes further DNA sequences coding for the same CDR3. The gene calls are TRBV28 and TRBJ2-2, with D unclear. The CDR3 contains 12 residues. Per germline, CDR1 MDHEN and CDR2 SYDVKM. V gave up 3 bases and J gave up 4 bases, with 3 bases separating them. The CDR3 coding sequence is TGTGCCAGCAGTTTCCCCACCGGGGAGCTGTTTTTT. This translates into CASSFPTGELFF.

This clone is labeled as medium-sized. The chain's CDR3 is CASRTTWEGRGEAFF. The CDR3 DNA sequence: TGTGCCAGCAGGACGACGTGGGAGGGCCGAGGTGAAGCTTTCTTT. The chain is built from TRBV6-5 and TRBJ1-1, with unresolved D. The germline gives CDR1 MNHEY, CDR2 SVGAGI. V was shortened by 6 bases and J by 7 bases, with 21 bases between the two germline ends. The CDR3 totals 15 residues.

CDR3 protein: CAWSVGTVLADEQFF. DNA of the CDR3: TGTGCCTGGAGTGTAGGCACCGTACTAGCGGATGAGCAGTTCTTC. The chain employs TRBV30 and TRBJ2-1, with 8 bases aligning to TRBD2. From germline, CDR1 is GTSNPN and CDR2 SVGIG (reference sequence). V gave up 0 bases and J gave up 8 bases; unmatched junction bases: 9. The length of the CDR3 is 15 residues.

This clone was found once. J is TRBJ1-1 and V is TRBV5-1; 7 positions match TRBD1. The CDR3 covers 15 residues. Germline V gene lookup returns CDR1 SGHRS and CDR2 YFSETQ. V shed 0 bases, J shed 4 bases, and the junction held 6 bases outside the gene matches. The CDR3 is CASSLGGGTITEAFF. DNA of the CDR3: TGCGCCAGCAGCTTGGGAGGGGGCACCATCACTGAAGCTTTCTTT.

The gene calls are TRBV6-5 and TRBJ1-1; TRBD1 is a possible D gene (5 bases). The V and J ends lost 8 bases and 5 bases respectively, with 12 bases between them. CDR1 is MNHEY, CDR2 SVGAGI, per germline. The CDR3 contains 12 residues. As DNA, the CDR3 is TGTGCCAGCGGGGGTTTGAGAACTGAAGCTTTCTTT. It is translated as CASGGLRTEAFF.

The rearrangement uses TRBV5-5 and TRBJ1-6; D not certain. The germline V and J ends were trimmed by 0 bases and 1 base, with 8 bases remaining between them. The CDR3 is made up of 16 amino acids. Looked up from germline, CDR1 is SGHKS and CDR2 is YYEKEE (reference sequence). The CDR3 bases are TGTGCCAGCAGCTTGGTGGGGAATTCCTATAATTCACCCCTCCACTTT. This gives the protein CASSLVGNSYNSPLHF.

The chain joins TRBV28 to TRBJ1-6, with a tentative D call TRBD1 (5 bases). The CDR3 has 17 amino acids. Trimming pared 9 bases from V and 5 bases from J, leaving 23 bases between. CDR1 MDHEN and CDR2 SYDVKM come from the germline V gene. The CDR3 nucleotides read TGTGCCAGTAAACTTTGGGGGGAGGGCACCGATAATTCACCCCTCCACTTT. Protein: CASKLWGEGTDNSPLHF.

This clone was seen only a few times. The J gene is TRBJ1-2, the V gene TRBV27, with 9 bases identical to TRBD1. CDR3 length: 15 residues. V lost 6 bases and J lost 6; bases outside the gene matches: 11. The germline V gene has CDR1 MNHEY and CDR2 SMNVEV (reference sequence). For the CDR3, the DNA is TGTGCCAGCAGGGAACAGGGGGCTTTGGGGCATGGCTACACCTTC. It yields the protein CASREQGALGHGYTF.

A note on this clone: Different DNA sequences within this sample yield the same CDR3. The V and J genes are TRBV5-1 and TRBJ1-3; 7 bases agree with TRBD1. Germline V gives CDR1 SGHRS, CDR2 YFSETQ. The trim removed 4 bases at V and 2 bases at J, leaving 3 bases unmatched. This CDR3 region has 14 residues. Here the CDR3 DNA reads TGCGCCAGCAGCCCTGGGACAGCTGGAAACACCATATATTTT. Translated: CASSPGTAGNTIYF.

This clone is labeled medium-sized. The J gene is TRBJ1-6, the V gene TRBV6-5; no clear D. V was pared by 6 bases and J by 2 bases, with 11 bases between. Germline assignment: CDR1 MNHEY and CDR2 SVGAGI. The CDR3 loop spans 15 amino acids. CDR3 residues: CASRDTGTYNSPLHF. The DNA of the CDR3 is TGTGCCAGCAGAGACACCGGGACCTATAATTCACCCCTCCACTTT.

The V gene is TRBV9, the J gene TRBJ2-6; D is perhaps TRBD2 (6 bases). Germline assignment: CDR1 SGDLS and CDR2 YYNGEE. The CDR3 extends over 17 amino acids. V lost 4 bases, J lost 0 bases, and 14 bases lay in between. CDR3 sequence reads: CASSPRGTYSGANVLTF. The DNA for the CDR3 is TGTGCCAGCAGCCCCCGTGGGACTTACTCTGGGGCCAACGTCCTGACTTTC.

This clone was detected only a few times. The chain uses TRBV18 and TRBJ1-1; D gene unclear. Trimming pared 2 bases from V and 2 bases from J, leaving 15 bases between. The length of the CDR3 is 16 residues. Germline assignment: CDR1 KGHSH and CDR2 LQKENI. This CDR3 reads CASSPKAQTGNTEAFF. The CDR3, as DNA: TGTGCCAGCTCACCAAAGGCGCAAACCGGTAACACTGAAGCTTTCTTT.

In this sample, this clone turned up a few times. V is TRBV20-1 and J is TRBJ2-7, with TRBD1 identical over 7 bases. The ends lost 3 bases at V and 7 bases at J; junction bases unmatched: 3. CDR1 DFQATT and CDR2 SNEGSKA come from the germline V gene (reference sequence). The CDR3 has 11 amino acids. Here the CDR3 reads CSASRQGEQYF. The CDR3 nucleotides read TGCAGTGCTAGTCGACAGGGAGAGCAGTACTTC.

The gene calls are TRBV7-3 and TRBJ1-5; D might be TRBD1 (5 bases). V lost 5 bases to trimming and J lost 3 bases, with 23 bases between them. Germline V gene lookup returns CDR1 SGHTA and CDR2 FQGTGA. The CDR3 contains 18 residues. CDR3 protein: CASSPYRGAGVYNQPQHF. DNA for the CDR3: TGTGCCAGCAGCCCCTACAGAGGGGCCGGGGTTTACAATCAGCCCCAGCATTTT.